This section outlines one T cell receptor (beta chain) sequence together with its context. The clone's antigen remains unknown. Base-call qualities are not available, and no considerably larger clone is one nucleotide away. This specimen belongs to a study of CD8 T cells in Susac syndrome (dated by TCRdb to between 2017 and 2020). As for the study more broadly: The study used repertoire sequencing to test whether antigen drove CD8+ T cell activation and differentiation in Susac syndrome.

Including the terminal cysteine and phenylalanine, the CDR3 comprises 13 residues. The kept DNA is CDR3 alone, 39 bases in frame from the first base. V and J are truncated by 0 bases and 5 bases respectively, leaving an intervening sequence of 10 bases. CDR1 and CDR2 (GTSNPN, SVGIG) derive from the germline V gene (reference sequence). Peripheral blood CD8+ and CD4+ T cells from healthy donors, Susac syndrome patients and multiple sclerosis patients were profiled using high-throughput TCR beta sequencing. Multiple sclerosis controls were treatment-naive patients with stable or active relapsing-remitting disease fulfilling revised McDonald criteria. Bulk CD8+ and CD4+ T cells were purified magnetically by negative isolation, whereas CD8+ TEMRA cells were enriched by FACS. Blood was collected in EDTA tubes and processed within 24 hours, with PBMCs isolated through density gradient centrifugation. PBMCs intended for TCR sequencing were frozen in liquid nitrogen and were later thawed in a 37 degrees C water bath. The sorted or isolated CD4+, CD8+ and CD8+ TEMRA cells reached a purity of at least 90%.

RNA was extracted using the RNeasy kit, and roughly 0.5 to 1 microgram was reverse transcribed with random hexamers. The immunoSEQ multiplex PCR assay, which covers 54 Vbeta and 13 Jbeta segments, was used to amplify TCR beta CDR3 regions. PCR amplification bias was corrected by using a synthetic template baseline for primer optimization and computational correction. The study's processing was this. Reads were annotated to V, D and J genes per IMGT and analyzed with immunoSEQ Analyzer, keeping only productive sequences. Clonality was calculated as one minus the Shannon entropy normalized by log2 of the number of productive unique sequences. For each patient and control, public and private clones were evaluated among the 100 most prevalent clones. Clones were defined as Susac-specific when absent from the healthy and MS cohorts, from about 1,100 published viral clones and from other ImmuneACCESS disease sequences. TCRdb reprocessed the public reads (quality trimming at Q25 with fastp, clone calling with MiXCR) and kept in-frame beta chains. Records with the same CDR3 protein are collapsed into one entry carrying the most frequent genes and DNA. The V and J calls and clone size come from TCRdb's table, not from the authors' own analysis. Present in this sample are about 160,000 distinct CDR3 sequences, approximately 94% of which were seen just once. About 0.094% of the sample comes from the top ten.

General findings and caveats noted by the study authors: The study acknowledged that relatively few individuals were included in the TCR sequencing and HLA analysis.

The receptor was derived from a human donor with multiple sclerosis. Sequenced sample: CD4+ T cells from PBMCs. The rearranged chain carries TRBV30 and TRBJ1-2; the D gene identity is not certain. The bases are TGTGCCTGGAGTGTAATGTTGTCGTATGGCTACACCTTC. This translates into CAWSVMLSYGYTF.